This is a list of T cell receptor beta chains from one sample in a study of CD4 T cell repertoires in COVID-19. Here immunoSEQ multiplex PCR was the method, and the copy in TCRdb shows in-frame clones only, minus some. The sample has about 75,000 clones; 83% are singletons. The material sequenced was CD4+ T cells from peripheral blood, taken after recovery from COVID-19. The source is a human donor who had COVID-19. Both conserved end residues are part of each CDR3. The order of the fields is J gene, clone size, V gene, D gene, CDR3 protein, CDR3 DNA. A D gene is named only where the DNA matches it firmly. The size field is filled for only some rows; it gives once, few, many or a size class.

>TRBJ1-6|once|TRBV6-2/TRBV6-3|NA
CASSYYGASPLHF
TGTGCCAGCAGTTACTATGGGGCTTCACCCCTCCACTTT
>TRBJ2-1|NA|TRBV3-1/TRBV3-2|NA
CASSQEWGSYNEQFF
TGTGCCAGCAGCCAAGAATGGGGCTCCTACAATGAGCAGTTCTTC
>TRBJ2-1|NA|TRBV2|NA
CASSGHDTSSYNEQFF
TGTGCCAGCAGTGGACATGACACCAGCTCCTACAATGAGCAGTTCTTC
>TRBJ2-1|NA|TRBV24-1|TRBD2
CATSVSGRASEEQFF
TGTGCCACCAGTGTTTCCGGGAGGGCCTCTGAAGAGCAGTTCTTC
>TRBJ2-7|NA|TRBV6-2/TRBV6-3|TRBD1
CASSYFRDSPSYEQYF
TGTGCCAGCAGTTACTTCCGGGACAGCCCATCCTACGAGCAGTACTTC
>TRBJ1-2|once|TRBV12-3/TRBV12-4|NA
CASSASNYGYTF
TGTGCCAGCAGCGCATCTAACTATGGCTACACCTTC
>TRBJ1-4|once|TRBV9|TRBD1
CASSAHGTVNEKLFF
TGTGCCAGCAGCGCCCACGGGACAGTAAATGAAAAACTGTTTTTT
>TRBJ2-3|NA|TRBV18|NA
CASSPDGESTDTQYF
TGTGCCAGCTCACCAGATGGAGAGTCCACAGATACGCAGTATTTT
>TRBJ2-5|NA|TRBV3-1/TRBV3-2|NA
CASSQIGPRETQYF
TGTGCCAGCAGCCAGATTGGGCCCCGAGAGACCCAGTACTTC
>TRBJ2-7|NA|TRBV2|NA
CASSEAVRAEQYF
TGTGCCAGCAGTGAAGCAGTAAGGGCCGAGCAGTACTTC
>TRBJ2-1|NA|TRBV7-8|NA
CASSLASGGSSYNEQFF
TGTGCCAGCAGCTTAGCGTCTGGCGGTAGCTCCTACAATGAGCAGTTCTTC
>TRBJ2-6|NA|TRBV19|NA
CASSLQGGGANVLTF
TGTGCCAGTAGTCTACAGGGAGGTGGGGCCAACGTCCTGACTTTC
>TRBJ2-1|NA|TRBV7-7|NA
CASSLSFSGNEQFF
TGTGCCAGCAGCTTAAGCTTTAGCGGCAATGAGCAGTTCTTC
>TRBJ1-3|NA|TRBV3-1/TRBV3-2|NA
CASSSTNGNTIYF
TGTGCCAGCAGCTCGACAAATGGAAACACCATATATTTT
>TRBJ2-6|NA|TRBV9|NA
CASSVPGETGANVLTF
TGTGCCAGCAGCGTCCCCGGAGAAACTGGGGCCAACGTCCTGACTTTC
>TRBJ1-5|few|TRBV2|TRBD1
CASRGQGGNQPQHF
TGTGCCAGCCGAGGACAGGGTGGCAATCAGCCCCAGCATTTT
>TRBJ1-4|NA|TRBV6-5|NA
CASRGAGGPSEKLFF
TGTGCCAGCAGGGGGGCGGGGGGCCCCTCTGAAAAACTGTTTTTT
>TRBJ1-4|NA|TRBV4-1|NA
CASSQEDSARGEKLFF
TGCGCCAGCAGCCAAGAAGATTCAGCGAGGGGTGAAAAACTGTTTTTT
>TRBJ2-7|few|TRBV10-1|NA
CASSEDYEQYF
TGCGCCAGCAGTGAGGACTACGAGCAGTACTTC
>TRBJ2-7|NA|TRBV7-3|TRBD2
CASSLGHGGSKYF
TGTGCCAGCAGCTTAGGTCACGGGGGGAGTAAGTACTTC
>TRBJ2-2|NA|TRBV19|NA
CASSMGLNTGELFF
TGTGCCAGTAGTATGGGCTTAAACACCGGGGAGCTGTTTTTT
>TRBJ2-3|NA|TRBV18|NA
CASSLFYSEGTDTQYF
TGTGCCAGCTCACTGTTCTATAGTGAGGGCACAGATACGCAGTATTTT
>TRBJ2-7|NA|TRBV6-5|NA
CASRSQGGGNYEQYF
TGTGCCAGCAGATCCCAGGGGGGCGGGAACTACGAGCAGTACTTC
>TRBJ2-3|once|TRBV24-1|TRBD1
CATSMTGAGTDTQYF
TGTGCCACCAGTATGACAGGGGCGGGCACAGATACGCAGTATTTT
>TRBJ2-5|NA|TRBV5-1|NA
CASSLRHTGTQETQYF
TGCGCCAGCAGCTTAAGACACACCGGGACCCAAGAGACCCAGTACTTC
>TRBJ2-5|NA|TRBV5-5|NA
CASSRTLRETEETQYF
TGTGCCAGCAGCCGTACCCTCAGGGAAACGGAAGAGACCCAGTACTTC
>TRBJ2-3|NA|TRBV29-1|NA
CSVRTLSTDTQYF
TGCAGCGTGAGGACACTTAGCACAGATACGCAGTATTTT
>TRBJ2-2|few|TRBV7-2|NA
CASSHGSTGELFF
TGTGCCAGCAGCCATGGATCCACCGGGGAGCTGTTTTTT
>TRBJ2-1|NA|TRBV28|NA
CASSTVTKLIRSYNEQFF
TGTGCCAGCAGTACCGTGACTAAATTGATTCGGTCCTACAATGAGCAGTTCTTC
>TRBJ2-1|NA|TRBV28|NA
CASSFPLTLPRTNEQFF
TGTGCCAGCAGTTTTCCCTTAACCTTACCACGCACCAATGAGCAGTTCTTC
>TRBJ2-7|NA|TRBV7-9|NA
CASRSGTFSYEQYF
TGTGCCAGCAGATCCGGGACATTCTCCTACGAGCAGTACTTC
>TRBJ1-2|NA|TRBV5-1|NA
CASRTATNYGYTF
TGCGCCAGCAGGACAGCCACTAACTATGGCTACACCTTC
>TRBJ1-3|NA|TRBV3-1/TRBV3-2|NA
CASSHPGATSGNTIYF
TGTGCCAGCAGCCACCCAGGGGCAACCTCTGGAAACACCATATATTTT
>TRBJ2-4|once|TRBV10-3|NA
CATGDGSKNIQYF
TGTGCCACCGGGGACGGGTCCAAAAACATTCAGTACTTC